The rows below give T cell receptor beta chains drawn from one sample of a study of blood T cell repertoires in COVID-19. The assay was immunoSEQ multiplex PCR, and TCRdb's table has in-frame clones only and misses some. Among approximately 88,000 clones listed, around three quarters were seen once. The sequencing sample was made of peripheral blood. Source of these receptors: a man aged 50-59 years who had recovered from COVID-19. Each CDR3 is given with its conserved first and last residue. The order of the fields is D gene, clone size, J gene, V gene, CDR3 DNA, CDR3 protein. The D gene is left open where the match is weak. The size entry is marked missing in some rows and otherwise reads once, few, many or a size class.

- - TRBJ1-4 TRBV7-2 TGTGCCAGCAGCTTAGTAAACGGAGAGGCAGAAAAACTGTTTTTT CASSLVNGEAEKLFF
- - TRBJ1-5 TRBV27 TGTGCCAGCAGTTTGGAGGGAGGTCAGCCCCAGCATTTT CASSLEGGQPQHF
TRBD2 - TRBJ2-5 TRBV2 TGTGCCAGCAGTACCGAGCGGGATTCGCCTGAGACCCAGTACTTC CASSTERDSPETQYF
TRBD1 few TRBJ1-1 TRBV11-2 TGTGCCAGCAGCTTAGTCCAGGGGGACACTGAAGCTTTCTTT CASSLVQGDTEAFF
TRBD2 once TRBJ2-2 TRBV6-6 TGTGCCAGCAGTTACGACGGGAGGATCACCGGGGAGCTGTTTTTT CASSYDGRITGELFF
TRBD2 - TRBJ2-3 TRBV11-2 TGTGCCAGCAGCTTCGGACTAGCGGGGGATGGGCGCACAGATACGCAGTATTTT CASSFGLAGDGRTDTQYF
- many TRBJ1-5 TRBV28 TGTGCCAGCAGTCCAGGGTGGGGCAATCAGCCCCAGCATTTT CASSPGWGNQPQHF
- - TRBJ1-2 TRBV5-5 TGTGCCAGCAGCTTGGATGGGCAGGGCGGCCTTAAGGATGGCTACACCTTC CASSLDGQGGLKDGYTF
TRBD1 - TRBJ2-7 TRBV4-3 TGCGCCAGCAGCCAAGGAGGACAGGCCGACGAGCAGTACTTC CASSQGGQADEQYF
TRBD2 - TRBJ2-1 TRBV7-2 TGTGCCAGCAGCTTAGCCGGTACTAGCGGGAACAATGAGCAGTTCTTC CASSLAGTSGNNEQFF
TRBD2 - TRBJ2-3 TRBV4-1 TGCGCCAGCAGCGAAGAGCCGGGAGGTAGCGGGGATACGCAGTATTTT CASSEEPGGSGDTQYF
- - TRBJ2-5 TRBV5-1 TGCGCCAGCAGCTTGAATACAGGGCGAGAGACCCAGTACTTC CASSLNTGRETQYF
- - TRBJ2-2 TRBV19 TGTGCCAGTAGTATTGGGCAGGGGAACACCGGGGAGCTGTTTTTT CASSIGQGNTGELFF
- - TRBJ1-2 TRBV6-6 TGTGCCAGCAGTGCCCAGGGGAACTATGGCTACACCTTC CASSAQGNYGYTF
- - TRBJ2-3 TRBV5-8 TGTGCCAGCAGCTTGGCCAGGGGAAAAGATACGCAGTATTTT CASSLARGKDTQYF
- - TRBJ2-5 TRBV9 TGTGCCAGCAGCGTTCGGGGAGGAAGTCCAGAGACCCAGTACTTC CASSVRGGSPETQYF
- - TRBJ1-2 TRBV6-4 TGTGCCAGCAGCGCCAGCGGCGCGTGGGGCTACACCTTC CASSASGAWGYTF
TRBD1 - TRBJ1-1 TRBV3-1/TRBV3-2 TGTGCCAGCAGCCGGACAACAGGGGTGGCTGAAGCTTTCTTT CASSRTTGVAEAFF
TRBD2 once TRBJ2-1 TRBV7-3 TGTGCCAGCAGCCTCCCGGGACTAGTGGGAGGGAATGAGCAGTTCTTC CASSLPGLVGGNEQFF
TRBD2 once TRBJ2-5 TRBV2 TGTGCCAGCATGGGCTGGTTAGCGGGAGAGACCCAGTACTTC CASMGWLAGETQYF
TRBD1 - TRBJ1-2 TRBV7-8 TGTGCCAGCAGCCCCACGAGGGACAGTCCCTATGGCTACACCTTC CASSPTRDSPYGYTF
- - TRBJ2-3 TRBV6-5 TGTGCCAGCAGTTACACTCTACTCACAGATACGCAGTATTTT CASSYTLLTDTQYF
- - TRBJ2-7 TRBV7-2 TGTGCCAGCAGCTTCCGGTACGAGCAGTACTTC CASSFRYEQYF
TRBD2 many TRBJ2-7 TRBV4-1 TGCGCCAGCAGCCAAGCGACTAGCGGATTCGCCTACGAGCAGTACTTC CASSQATSGFAYEQYF
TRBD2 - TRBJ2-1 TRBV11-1 TGTGCCAGCAGCACTAGCGGGCGCCACAATGAGCAGTTCTTC CASSTSGRHNEQFF
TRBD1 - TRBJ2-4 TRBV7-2 TGTGCCAGCAGCTCACCCGGGACAGGGAGAAACATTCAGTACTTC CASSSPGTGRNIQYF
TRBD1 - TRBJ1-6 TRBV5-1 TGCGCCAGCAGCGTGGAAAGACAGGGCAGTTCACCCCTCCACTTT CASSVERQGSSPLHF
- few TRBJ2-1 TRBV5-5 TGTGCCAGCAGCCCCCAAAGCGCTGAGCAGTTCTTC CASSPQSAEQFF
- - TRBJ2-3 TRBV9 TGTGCCAGCAGCGTAGGGGGCCCCGCGACAGATACGCAGTATTTT CASSVGGPATDTQYF
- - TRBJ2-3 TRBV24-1 TGTGCCACCAGTGACTGGGGGCAGGGTCCAGATACGCAGTATTTT CATSDWGQGPDTQYF
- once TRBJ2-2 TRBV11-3 TGTGCCAGCAGCTTAGGGGGGGAGAACACCGGGGAGCTGTTTTTT CASSLGGENTGELFF
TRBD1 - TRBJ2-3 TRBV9 TGTGCCAGCAGCCCGGACAGGGTTTTAGCAGATACGCAGTATTTT CASSPDRVLADTQYF
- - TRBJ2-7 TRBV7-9 TGTGCCAGCAGCTTAGTAGGCGGGACCTACGAGCAGTACTTC CASSLVGGTYEQYF
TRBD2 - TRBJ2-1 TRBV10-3 TGTGCCATCAGCGGTAGCGGGGTTTTCTACAATGAGCAGTTCTTC CAISGSGVFYNEQFF
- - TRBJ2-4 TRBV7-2 TGTGCCAGCAGGCGACCCCCTAGCACCATTCAGTACTTC CASRRPPSTIQYF
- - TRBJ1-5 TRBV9 TGTGCCAGCAGCGTAGCCGGGGTTAATGGTCAGCCCCAGCATTTT CASSVAGVNGQPQHF
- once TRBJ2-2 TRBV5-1 TGCGCCAGCAGCTTGGCCGAACAGGTGAACACCGGGGAGCTGTTTTTT CASSLAEQVNTGELFF
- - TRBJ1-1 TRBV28 TGTGCCAGCTTAAAGGCCGGGTCGAGCACTGAAGCTTTCTTT CASLKAGSSTEAFF
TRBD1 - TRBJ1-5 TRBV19 TGTGCCAGTAGGACAGGGGACCAGCCCCAGCATTTT CASRTGDQPQHF
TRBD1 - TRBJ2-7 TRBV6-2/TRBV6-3 TGTGCCAGCAGGTACACAGGGGATTGGGACGAGCAGTACTTC CASRYTGDWDEQYF
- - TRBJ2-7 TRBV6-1 TGTGCCAGCAGTGATATGGTCTATTCCTACGAGCAGTACTTC CASSDMVYSYEQYF
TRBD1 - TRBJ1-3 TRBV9 TGTGCCAGCAGCCGGGACAGGGATTACTCTGGAAACACCATATATTTT CASSRDRDYSGNTIYF
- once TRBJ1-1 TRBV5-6 TGTGCCAGCAGCTTGATAAGTCAGGATTCTTCTCAAGCTTTCTTT CASSLISQDSSQAFF
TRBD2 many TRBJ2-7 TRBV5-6 TGTGCCAGCAGCTCGGAGGTCCAGACTAGCGTCCACGAGCAGTACTTC CASSSEVQTSVHEQYF
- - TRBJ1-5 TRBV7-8 TGTGCCAGCAGCTTAGTGTCCACCAGGGATCAGCCCCAGCATTTT CASSLVSTRDQPQHF
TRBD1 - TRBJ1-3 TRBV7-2 TGTGCCAGCAGCCCCTACAGGGGAGCTGTCTCTGGAAACACCATATATTTT CASSPYRGAVSGNTIYF
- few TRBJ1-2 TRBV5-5 TGTGCCAGCAGCTTAAGCCCTTCTAACTATGGCTACACCTTC CASSLSPSNYGYTF
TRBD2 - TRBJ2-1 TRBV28 TGTGCCACTTACCTAGCGGGGCTTGAGCAGTTCTTC CATYLAGLEQFF
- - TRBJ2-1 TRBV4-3 TGCGCCAGCAGCCAAGTTAATACCTACAATGAGCAGTTCTTC CASSQVNTYNEQFF
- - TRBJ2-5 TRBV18 TGTGCCAGCTCACCAAACAGGCAAGAGACCCAGTACTTC CASSPNRQETQYF
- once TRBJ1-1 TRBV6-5 TGTGCCAGCAGAAACAGGAGGAACACTGAAGCTTTCTTT CASRNRRNTEAFF
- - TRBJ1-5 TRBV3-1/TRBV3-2 TGTGCCAGCAGCCAAACAACCAATCAGCCCCAGCATTTT CASSQTTNQPQHF
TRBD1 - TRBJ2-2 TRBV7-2 TGTGCCAGCAGCTTGACAGGGTTGCCCGGGGAGCTGTTTTTT CASSLTGLPGELFF